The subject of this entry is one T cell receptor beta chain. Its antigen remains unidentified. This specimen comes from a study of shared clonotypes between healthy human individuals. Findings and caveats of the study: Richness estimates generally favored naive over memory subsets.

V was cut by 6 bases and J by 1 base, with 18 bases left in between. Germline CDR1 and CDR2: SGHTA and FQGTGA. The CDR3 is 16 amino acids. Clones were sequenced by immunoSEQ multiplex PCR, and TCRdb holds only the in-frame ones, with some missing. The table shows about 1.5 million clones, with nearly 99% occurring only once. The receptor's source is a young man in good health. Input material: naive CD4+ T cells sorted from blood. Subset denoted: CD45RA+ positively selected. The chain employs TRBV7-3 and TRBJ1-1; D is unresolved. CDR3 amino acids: CASSPIRMDENTEAFF. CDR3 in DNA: TGTGCCAGCAGTCCTATTCGGATGGATGAGAACACTGAAGCTTTCTTT.